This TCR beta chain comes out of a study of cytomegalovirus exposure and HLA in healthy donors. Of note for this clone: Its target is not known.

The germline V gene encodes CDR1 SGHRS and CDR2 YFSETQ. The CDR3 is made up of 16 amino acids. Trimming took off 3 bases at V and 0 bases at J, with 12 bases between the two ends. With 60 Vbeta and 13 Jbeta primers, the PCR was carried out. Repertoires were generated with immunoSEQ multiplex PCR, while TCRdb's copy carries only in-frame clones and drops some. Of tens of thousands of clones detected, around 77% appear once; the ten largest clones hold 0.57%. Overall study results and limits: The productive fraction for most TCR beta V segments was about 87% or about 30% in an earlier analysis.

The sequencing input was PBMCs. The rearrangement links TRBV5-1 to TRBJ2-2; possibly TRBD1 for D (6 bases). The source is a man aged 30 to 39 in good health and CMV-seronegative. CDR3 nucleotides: TGCGCCAGCAGCTCGACAGGTTCGACGAACACCGGGGAGCTGTTTTTT. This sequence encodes CASSSTGSTNTGELFF.